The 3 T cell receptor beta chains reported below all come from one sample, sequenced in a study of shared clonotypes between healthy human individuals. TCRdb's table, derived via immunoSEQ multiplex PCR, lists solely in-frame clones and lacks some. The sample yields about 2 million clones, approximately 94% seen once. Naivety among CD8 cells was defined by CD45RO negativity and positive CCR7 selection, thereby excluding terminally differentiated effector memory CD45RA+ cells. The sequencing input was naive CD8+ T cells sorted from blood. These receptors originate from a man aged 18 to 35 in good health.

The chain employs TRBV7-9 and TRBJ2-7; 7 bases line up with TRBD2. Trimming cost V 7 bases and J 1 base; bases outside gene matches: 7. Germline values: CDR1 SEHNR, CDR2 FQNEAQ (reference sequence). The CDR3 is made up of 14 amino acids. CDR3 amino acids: CASTGSGRSYEQYF. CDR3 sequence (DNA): TGTGCCAGCACCGGTAGCGGGCGGTCCTACGAGCAGTACTTC.

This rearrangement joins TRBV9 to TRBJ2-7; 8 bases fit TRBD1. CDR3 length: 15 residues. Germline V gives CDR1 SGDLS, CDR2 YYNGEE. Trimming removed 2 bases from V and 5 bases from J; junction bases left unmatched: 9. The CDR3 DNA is TGTGCCAGCAGCGTCGGAGGGGGACAGGTCCACGAGCAGTACTTC. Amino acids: CASSVGGGQVHEQYF.

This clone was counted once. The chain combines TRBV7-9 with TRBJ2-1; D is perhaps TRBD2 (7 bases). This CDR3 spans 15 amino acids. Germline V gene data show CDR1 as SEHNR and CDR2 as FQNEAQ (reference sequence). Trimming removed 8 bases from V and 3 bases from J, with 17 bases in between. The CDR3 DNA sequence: TGTGCCAGCGAGGGGGGGCCAAGCCTCTACAATGAGCAGTTCTTC. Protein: CASEGGPSLYNEQFF.